The 11 T cell receptor beta chains below were found in one sample sequenced in a study of cytomegalovirus exposure and HLA in healthy donors. Here immunoSEQ multiplex PCR was the method, and the copy in TCRdb shows in-frame clones only, minus some. The sample yields roughly 110,000 clones, 88% seen once. Sequencing was performed on PBMCs. The receptors were sampled from a woman younger than 35 in good health and CMV-seropositive.

The J gene is TRBJ2-7, the V gene TRBV4-1; D may be TRBD2 (5 bases). CDR1 and CDR2 from the germline V gene are MGHRA and YSYEKL. V gave up 1 base and J gave up 3 bases, with 13 bases separating them. CDR3 length: 15 residues. The CDR3 reads CASSQVSAAHYEQYF. In DNA, the CDR3 is TGCGCCAGCAGCCAAGTTAGCGCCGCCCACTACGAGCAGTACTTC.

The chain is built from TRBV29-1 and TRBJ2-1; no definite D call. V was pared by 7 bases and J by 6 bases, with 13 bases between. Germline V gene data show CDR1 as SQVTM and CDR2 as ANQGSEA. The CDR3 loop spans 12 amino acids. The CDR3 coding sequence is TGCAGCGCTGCCCTAACCCTCAATGAGCAGTTCTTC. It is translated as CSAALTLNEQFF.

The V call is TRBV19, the J call TRBJ1-1, with 7 bases aligning to TRBD1. V lost 5 bases to trimming and J lost 6 bases; unmatched junction nucleotides: 9. The CDR3 contains 14 residues. Germline loops: CDR1 LNHDA, CDR2 SQIVND (reference sequence). The CDR3 coding sequence is TGTGCCAGTAGTCCAACGACAGGGTCCCCTGAAGCTTTCTTT. Its translation: CASSPTTGSPEAFF.

This chain joins TRBV5-6 and TRBJ1-1; TRBD1 might be the D (6 bases). Germline loops: CDR1 SGHDT, CDR2 YYEEEE. Trimming removed 2 bases at V and 4 bases at J, with 18 bases between. This CDR3 region has 16 residues. CDR3 protein: CASSFLAGGAFTEAFF. As DNA, the CDR3 is TGTGCCAGCAGCTTTTTGGCGGGGGGCGCTTTCACTGAAGCTTTCTTT.

The chain couples TRBV28 to TRBJ2-7; 7 bases line up with TRBD2. Germline values: CDR1 MDHEN, CDR2 SYDVKM. After removal of 10 bases from V and 3 bases from J, the junction contained 3 bases not matched to a gene. This CDR3 is built from 11 residues. CDR3 amino acids: CATGGNYEQYF. CDR3 DNA: TGTGCCACGGGGGGAAACTACGAGCAGTACTTC.

This clone has only a few counts. The chain uses TRBV18 and TRBJ2-7; 9 bases map to TRBD1. The CDR3 has 14 amino acids. V shed 10 bases, J shed 2 bases, and the junction held 9 bases outside the gene matches. Per the germline V gene, CDR1 is KGHSH and CDR2 is LQKENI. As DNA, the CDR3 is TGTGCCACCGGTTTAAGACAGGGGGCCTACGAGCAGTACTTC. Protein product: CATGLRQGAYEQYF.

The gene calls are TRBV28 and TRBJ1-6; D unclear. CDR3 size: 16 residues. CDR1 and CDR2 (germline): MDHEN, SYDVKM. V shed 4 bases and J shed 1 base, with 11 bases lying between them. The CDR3 sequence is CASSSGRGSYNSPLHF. Written as DNA, the CDR3 is TGTGCCAGCAGTTCTGGAAGAGGGTCCTATAATTCACCCCTCCACTTT.

The chain has TRBV21-1 and TRBJ2-5; the tabulated D call, TRBD2, remains unverified against the DNA. TRBV21-1 is an annotated pseudogene. The CDR3 covers 18 residues. The CDR3 sequence is CASKALSTALGLQETQYF. The DNA for the CDR3 is TGTGCCAGCAAAGCCCTCAGTACGGCCCTGGGACTCCAAGAGACCCAGTACTTC.

Of note for this clone: At one of its ends the junction is not consistent with the germline gene, which may arise from a read error. The J gene is TRBJ2-2, the V gene TRBV10-1, with 7 bases aligning to TRBD2. The CDR3 covers 15 residues. CDR1 is WNHNN, CDR2 SYGVQD, per germline (reference sequence). CDR3 nucleotide sequence: TGCGCCACCAGTAAGAGCAACCAGCGGGGCGGGGAGCTGTTTTTT. Amino acids: CATSKSNQRGGELFF.

The genes are TRBV4-3 and TRBJ1-5, with 9 bases identical to TRBD1. The V gene's germline CDR1 is LGHNA and CDR2 YSLEER. Trimming cost V 4 bases and J 5 bases; bases outside gene matches: 12. The CDR3 sequence is 17 residues long. The CDR3 reads CASSPPVRDRVDQPQHF. CDR3 DNA: TGCGCCAGCAGCCCCCCGGTCCGGGACAGGGTTGATCAGCCCCAGCATTTT.

The V call is TRBV29-1, the J call TRBJ1-3, with 9 bases matching TRBD1. This CDR3 contains 15 residues. After removal of 0 bases from V and 4 bases from J, the junction contained 4 bases not matched to a gene. Germline lookup yields CDR1 SQVTM and CDR2 ANQGSEA. CDR3 nucleotides: TGCAGCGTTGAAGATCAGGGGACAGGGGGAAACACCATATATTTT. It is translated as CSVEDQGTGGNTIYF. The entire variable domain, with the rest obtained from reference TRBV29-1 and TRBJ1-3, is as follows: SAVISQKPSRDICQRGTSLTIQCQVDSQVTMMFWYRQQPGQSLTLIATANQGSEATYESGFVIDKFPISRPNLTFSTLTVSNMSPEDSSIYLCSVEDQGTGGNTIYFGEGSWLTVV.